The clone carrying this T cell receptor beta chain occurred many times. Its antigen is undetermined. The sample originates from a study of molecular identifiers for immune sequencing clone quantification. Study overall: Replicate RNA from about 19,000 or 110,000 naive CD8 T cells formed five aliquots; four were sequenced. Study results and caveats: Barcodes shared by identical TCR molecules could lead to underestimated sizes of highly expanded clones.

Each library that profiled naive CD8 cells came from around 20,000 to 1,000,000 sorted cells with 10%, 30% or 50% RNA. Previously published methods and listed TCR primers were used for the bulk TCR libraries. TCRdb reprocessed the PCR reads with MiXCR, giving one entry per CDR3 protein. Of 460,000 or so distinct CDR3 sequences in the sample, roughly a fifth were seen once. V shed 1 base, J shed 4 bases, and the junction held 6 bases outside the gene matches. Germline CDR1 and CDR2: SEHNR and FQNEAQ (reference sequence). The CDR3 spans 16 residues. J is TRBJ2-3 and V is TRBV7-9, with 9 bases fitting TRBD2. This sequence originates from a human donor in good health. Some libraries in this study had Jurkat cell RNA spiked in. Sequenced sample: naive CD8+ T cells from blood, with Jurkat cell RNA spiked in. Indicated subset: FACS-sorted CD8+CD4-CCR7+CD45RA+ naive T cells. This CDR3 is CASSLGSGGRADTQYF. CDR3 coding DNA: TGTGCCAGCAGCTTAGGTAGCGGGGGCCGCGCAGATACGCAGTATTTT.